This T cell receptor (beta chain) was documented in a study of a mutant IDH1 vaccine in newly diagnosed glioma. In the study overall: With temozolomide cycles, or 4-6 weeks after radiotherapy alone, vaccination was started.

On this clone itself: What it recognizes is unknown.

The time point denotes: week 23, last vaccination. Every vaccine dose comprised 300 ug of mutant IDH1 20-mer peptide plus topical imiquimod. Clones were read by immunoSEQ multiplex PCR, and TCRdb kept only the in-frame ones, dropping some. The sample yields 25,000 to 30,000 clones, roughly 80% seen once. The germline CDR1 and CDR2 sequences are SGHDT and YYEEEE. J gave up 4 bases and V 3 bases, and 8 bases lay outside the gene matches. The length of the CDR3 is 15 residues. The chain employs TRBV5-6 and TRBJ1-2, with 8 nucleotides matching TRBD1. Sequencing was performed on PBMCs, taken from a glioma patient whose treatment included an IDH1 peptide vaccine. This TCR was recovered from a woman in her thirties with glioma. The CDR3 reads CASSYGQGAGYGYTF. The CDR3 region has the DNA TGTGCCAGCAGCTACGGACAGGGCGCGGGCTATGGCTACACCTTC.